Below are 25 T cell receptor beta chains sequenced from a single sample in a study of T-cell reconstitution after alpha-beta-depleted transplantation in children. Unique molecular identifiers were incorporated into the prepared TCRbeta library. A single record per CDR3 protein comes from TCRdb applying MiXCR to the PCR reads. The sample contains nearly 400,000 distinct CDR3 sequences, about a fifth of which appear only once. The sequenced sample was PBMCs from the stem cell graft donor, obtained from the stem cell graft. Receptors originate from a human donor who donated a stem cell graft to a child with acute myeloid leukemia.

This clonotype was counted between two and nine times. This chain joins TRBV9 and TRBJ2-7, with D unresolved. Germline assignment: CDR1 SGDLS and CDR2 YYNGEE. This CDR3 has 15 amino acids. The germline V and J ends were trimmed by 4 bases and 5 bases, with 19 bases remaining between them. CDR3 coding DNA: TGTGCCAGCAGCCCTGCAGTAGGGCTCTCAGACGAGCAGTACTTC. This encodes CASSPAVGLSDEQYF.

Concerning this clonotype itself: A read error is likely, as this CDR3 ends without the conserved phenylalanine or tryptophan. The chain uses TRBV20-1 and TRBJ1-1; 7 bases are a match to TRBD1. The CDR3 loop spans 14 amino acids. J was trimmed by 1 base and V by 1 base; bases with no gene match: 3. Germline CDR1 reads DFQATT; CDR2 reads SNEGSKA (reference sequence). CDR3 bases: TGCAGTGCTAGAGCAGGGGGTAGGAACACTGAAGCTTTCTAT. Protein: CSARAGGRNTEAFY.

This CDR3 is CASSFMGQGEQPQHF. The CDR3 DNA reads TGTGCCAGCAGTTTTATGGGACAGGGAGAACAGCCCCAGCATTTT. J is TRBJ1-5 and V is TRBV27; 9 bases agree with TRBD1. Germline V gives CDR1 MNHEY, CDR2 SMNVEV (reference sequence). CDR3 length equals 15 residues. J was trimmed by 7 bases and V by 3 bases; bases with no gene match: 7.

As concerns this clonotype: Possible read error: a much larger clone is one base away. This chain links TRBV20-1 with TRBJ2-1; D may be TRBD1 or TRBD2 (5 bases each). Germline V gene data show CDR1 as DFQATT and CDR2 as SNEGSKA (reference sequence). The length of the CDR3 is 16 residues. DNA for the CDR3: TGCAGTGCTAGGGGCTTTGCGAGGGGACCCTACAATGAGCAGATCTTC. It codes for CSARGFARGPYNEQIF.

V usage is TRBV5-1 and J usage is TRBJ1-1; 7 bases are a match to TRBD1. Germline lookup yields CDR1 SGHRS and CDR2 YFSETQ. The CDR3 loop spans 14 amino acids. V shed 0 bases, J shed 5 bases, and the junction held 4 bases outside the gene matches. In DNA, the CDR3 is TGCGCCAGCAGCTTGGCAGGGGGGGCAACTGAAGCTTTCTTT. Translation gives CASSLAGGATEAFF.

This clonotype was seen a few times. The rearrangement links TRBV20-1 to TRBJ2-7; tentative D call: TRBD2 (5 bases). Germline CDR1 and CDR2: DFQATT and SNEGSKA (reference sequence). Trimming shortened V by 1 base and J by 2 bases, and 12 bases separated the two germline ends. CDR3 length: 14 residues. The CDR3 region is CSARAPWGAYEQYF. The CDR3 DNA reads TGCAGTGCTAGAGCACCGTGGGGAGCCTACGAGCAGTACTTC.

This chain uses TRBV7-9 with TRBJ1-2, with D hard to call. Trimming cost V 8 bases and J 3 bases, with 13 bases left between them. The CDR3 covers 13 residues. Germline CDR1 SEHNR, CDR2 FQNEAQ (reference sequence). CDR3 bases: TGTGCCAGCTCTTCGGCGGGCCACTATGGCTACACCTTC. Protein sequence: CASSSAGHYGYTF.

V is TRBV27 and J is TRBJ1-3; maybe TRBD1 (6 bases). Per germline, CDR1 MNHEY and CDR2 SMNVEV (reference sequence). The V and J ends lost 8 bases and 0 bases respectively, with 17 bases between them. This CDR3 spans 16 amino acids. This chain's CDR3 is CASAKQGPFSGNTIYF. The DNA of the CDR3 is TGTGCCAGCGCCAAACAGGGACCCTTCTCTGGAAACACCATATATTTT.

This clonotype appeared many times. As DNA, the CDR3 is TGTGCCAGCAGTTACCCAACACGAGGGCACTACGAGCAGTACTTC. Translating it yields CASSYPTRGHYEQYF. The rearrangement uses TRBV6-5 and TRBJ2-7; a weak D match, TRBD2 (5 bases). There are 15 residues in the CDR3. Per germline, CDR1 MNHEY and CDR2 SVGAGI. Trimming pared 2 bases from V and 3 bases from J, leaving 14 bases between.

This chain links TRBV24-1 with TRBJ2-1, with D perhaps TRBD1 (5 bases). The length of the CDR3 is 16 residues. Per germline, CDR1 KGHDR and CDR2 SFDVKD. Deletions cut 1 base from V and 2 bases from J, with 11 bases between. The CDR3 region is CATSDFRQGTYNEQFF. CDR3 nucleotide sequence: TGTGCCACCAGTGATTTCAGGCAGGGAACCTACAATGAGCAGTTCTTC.

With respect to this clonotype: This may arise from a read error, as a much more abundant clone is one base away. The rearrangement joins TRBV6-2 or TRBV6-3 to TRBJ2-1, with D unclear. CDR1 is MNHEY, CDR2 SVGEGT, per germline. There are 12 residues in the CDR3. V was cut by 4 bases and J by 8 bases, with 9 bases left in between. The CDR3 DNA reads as TGTGCCAGCAGTTCCCCCCCCGATGAGCAGTTCTTC. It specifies CASSSPPDEQFF.

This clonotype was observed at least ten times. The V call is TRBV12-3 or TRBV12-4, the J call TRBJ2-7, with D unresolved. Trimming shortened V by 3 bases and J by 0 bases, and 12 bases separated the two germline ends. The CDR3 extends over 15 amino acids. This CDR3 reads CASSFRSSSSYEQYF. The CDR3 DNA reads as TGTGCCAGCAGTTTTAGATCCAGTAGCTCCTACGAGCAGTACTTC.

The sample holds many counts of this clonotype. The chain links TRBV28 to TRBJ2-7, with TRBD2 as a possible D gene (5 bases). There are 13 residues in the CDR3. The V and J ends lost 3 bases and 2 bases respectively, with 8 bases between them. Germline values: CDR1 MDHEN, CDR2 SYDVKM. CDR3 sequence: CASSLLRAYEQYF. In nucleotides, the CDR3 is TGTGCCAGCAGTTTGTTGAGGGCCTACGAGCAGTACTTC.

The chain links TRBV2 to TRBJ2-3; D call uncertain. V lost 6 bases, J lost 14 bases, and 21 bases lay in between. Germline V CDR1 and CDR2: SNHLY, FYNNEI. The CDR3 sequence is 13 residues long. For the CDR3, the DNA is TGTGCCAGCAGCGCTTGGTCCGCCCTCCAAAGGTATTTT. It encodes CASSAWSALQRYF.

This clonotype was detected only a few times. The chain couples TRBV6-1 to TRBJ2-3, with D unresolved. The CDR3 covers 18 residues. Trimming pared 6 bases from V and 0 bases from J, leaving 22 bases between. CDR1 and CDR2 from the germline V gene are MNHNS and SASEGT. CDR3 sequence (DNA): TGTGCCAGCAGGCTTCTTCGGGCCTCCCGTCCTAGCACAGATACGCAGTATTTT. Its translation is CASRLLRASRPSTDTQYF.

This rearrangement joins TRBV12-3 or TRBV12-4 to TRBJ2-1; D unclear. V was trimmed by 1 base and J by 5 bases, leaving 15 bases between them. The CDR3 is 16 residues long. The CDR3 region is CASSLGRSPPNNEQFF. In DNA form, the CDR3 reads TGTGCCAGCAGTTTAGGGCGGAGTCCCCCAAACAATGAGCAGTTCTTC.

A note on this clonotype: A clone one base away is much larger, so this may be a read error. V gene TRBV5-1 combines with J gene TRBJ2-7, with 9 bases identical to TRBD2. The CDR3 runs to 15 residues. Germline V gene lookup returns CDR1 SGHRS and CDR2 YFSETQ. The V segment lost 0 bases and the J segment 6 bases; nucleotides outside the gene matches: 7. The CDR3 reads CASSLELAGTSEQYF. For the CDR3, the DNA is TGCGCCAGCAGCTTGGAGCTAGCGGGGACCTCCGAGCAGTACTTC.

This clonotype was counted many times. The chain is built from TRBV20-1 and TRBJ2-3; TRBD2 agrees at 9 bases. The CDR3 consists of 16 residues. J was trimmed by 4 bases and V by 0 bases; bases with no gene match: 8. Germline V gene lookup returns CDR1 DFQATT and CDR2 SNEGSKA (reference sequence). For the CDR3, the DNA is TGCAGTGCTAGAGATTTGATAGCGGGAGAGTCAGATACGCAGTATTTT. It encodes CSARDLIAGESDTQYF.

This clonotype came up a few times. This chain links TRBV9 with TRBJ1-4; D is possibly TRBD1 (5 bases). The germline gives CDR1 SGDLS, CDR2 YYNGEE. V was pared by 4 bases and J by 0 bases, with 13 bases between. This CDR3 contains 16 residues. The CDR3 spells CASSKDSFATNEKLFF. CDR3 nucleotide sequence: TGTGCCAGCAGCAAAGACAGCTTTGCAACTAATGAAAAACTGTTTTTT. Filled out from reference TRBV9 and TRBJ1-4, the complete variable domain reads DSGVTQTPKHLITATGQRVTLRCSPRSGDLSVYWYQQSLDQGLQFLIQYYNGEERAKGNILERFSAQQFPDLHSELNLSSLELGDSALYFCASSKDSFATNEKLFFGSGTQLSVL.

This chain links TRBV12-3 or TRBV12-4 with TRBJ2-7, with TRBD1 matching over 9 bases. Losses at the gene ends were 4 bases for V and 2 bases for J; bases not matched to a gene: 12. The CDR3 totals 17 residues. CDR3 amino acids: CASSSPPGQGVPYEQYF. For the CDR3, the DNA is TGTGCCAGCAGTTCACCTCCGGGACAGGGCGTTCCCTACGAGCAGTACTTC.

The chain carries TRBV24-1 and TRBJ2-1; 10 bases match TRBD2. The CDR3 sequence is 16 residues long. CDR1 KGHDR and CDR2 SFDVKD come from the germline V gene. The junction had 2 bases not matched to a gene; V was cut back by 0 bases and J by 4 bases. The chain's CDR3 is CATSDLASGGYNEQFF. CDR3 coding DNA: TGTGCCACCAGTGATTTGGCTAGCGGGGGTTACAATGAGCAGTTCTTC.

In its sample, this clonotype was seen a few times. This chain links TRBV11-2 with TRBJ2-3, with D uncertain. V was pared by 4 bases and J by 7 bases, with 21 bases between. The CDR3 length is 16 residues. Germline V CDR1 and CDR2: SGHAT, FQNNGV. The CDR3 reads CASSSRLATVSNTQYF. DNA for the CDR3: TGTGCCAGCAGCTCCCGACTGGCTACGGTCAGTAATACGCAGTATTTT.

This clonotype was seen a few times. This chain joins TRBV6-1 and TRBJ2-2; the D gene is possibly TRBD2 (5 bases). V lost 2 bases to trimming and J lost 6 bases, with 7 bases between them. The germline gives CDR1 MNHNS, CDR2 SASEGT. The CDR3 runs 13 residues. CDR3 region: CASSERDAGELFF. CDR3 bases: TGTGCCAGCAGTGAACGGGATGCCGGGGAGCTGTTTTTT.

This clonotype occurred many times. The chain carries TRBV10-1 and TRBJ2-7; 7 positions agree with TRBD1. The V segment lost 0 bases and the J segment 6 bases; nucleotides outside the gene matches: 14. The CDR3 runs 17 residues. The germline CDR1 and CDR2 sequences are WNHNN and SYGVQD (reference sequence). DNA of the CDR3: TGCGCCAGCAGTGAGTCTTCCACAGGGGCCCTTTCAGGCGAGCAGTACTTC. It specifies CASSESSTGALSGEQYF.

The CDR3 nucleotides are TGTGCCAGCAGTGAGGGACAGTATGGCTACACCTTC. Its translation is CASSEGQYGYTF. This chain connects TRBV12-3 or TRBV12-4 to TRBJ1-2, with TRBD1 matching 7 bases. The V gene end was trimmed by 5 bases and the J gene end by 5 bases; junction bases not matched to a gene: 2. This CDR3 spans 12 amino acids.